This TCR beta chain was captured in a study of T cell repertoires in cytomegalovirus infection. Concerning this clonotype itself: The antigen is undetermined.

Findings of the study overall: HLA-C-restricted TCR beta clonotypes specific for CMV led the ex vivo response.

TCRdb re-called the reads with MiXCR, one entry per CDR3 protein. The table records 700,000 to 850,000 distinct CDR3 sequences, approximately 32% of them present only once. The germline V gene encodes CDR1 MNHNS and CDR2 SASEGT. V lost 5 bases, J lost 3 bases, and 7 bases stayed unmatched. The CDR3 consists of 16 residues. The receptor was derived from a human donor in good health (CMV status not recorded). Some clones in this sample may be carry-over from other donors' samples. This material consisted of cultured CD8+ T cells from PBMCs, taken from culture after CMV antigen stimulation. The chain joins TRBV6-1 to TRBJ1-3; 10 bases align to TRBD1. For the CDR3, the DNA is TGTGCCAGCAGTCGCACGGGACAGGGGTTTGGAAACACCATATATTTT. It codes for CASSRTGQGFGNTIYF.